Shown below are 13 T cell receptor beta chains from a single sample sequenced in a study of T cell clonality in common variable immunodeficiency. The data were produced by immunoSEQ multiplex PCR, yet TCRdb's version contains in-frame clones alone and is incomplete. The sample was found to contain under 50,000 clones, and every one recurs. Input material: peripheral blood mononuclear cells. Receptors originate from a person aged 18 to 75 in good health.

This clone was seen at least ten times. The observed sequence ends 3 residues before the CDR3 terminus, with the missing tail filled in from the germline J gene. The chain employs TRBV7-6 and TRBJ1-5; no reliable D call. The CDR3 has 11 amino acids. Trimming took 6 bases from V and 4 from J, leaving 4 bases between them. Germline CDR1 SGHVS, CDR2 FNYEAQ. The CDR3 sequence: CASSKNQPQHF. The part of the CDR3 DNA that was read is TGTGCCAGCAGTAAAAATCAGCCC.

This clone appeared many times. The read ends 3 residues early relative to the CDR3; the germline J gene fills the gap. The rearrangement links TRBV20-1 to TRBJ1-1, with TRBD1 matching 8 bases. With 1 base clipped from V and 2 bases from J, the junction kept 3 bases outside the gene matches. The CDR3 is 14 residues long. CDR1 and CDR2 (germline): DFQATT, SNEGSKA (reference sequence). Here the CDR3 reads CSARAGTGNTEAFF. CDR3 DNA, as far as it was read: TGCAGTGCTAGAGCCGGGACAGGAAACACTGAA.

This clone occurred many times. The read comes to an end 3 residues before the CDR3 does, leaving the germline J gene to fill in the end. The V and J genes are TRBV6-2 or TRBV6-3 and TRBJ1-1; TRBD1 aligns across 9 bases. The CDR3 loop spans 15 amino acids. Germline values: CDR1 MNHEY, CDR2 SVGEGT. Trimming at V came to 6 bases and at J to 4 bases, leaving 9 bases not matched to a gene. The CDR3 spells CASSRTGGVSTEAFF. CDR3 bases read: TGTGCCAGCAGCCGCACAGGGGGCGTGAGCACTGAA.

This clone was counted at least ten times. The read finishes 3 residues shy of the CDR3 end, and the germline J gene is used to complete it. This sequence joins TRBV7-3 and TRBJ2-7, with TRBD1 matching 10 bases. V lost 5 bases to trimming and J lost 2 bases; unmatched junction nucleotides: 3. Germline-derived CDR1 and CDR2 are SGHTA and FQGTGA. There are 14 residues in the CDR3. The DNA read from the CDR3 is TGTGCCAGCAGCGCGGGACAGGGGCCCTACGAG. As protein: CASSAGQGPYE. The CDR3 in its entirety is CASSAGQGPYEQYF.

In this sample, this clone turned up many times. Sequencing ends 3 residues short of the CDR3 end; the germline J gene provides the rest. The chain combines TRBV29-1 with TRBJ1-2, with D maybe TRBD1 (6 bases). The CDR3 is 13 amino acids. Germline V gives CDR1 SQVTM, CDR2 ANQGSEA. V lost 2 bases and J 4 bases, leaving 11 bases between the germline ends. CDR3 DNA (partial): TGCAGCGTTGAACCACAGGGATCCTATGGC. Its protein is CSVEPQGSYG. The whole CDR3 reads CSVEPQGSYGYTF.

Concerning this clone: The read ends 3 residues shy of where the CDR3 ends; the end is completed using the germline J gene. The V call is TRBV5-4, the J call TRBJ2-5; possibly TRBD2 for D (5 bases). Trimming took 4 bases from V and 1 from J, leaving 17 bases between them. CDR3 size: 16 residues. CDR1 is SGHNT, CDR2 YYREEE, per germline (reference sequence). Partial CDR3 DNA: TGTGCCAGCAGCAATGGACTCAAGTCGGGCCAAGAGACC. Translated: CASSNGLKSGQET. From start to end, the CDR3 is CASSNGLKSGQETQYF.

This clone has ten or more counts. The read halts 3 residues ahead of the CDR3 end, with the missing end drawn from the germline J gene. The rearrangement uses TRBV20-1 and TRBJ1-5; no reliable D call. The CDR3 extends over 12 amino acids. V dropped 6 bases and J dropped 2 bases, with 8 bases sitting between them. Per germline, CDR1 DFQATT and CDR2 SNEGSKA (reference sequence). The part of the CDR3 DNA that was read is TGCAGTGCAGATTCGGGCAATCAGCCC. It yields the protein CSADSGNQP. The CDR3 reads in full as CSADSGNQPQHF.

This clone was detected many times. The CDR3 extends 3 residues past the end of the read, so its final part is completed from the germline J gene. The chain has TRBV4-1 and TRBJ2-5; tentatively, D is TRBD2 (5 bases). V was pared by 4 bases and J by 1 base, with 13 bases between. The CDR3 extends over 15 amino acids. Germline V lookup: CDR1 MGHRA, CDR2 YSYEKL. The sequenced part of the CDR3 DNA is TGCGCCAGCAGCCCAGACGGGGTAGGCCAAGAGACC. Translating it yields CASSPDGVGQET. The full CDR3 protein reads CASSPDGVGQETQYF.

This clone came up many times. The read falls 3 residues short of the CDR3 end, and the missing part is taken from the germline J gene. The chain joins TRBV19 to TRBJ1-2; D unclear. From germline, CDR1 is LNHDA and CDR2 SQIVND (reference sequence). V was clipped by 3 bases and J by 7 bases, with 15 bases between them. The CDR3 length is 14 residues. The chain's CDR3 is CASSINGGLRGYTF. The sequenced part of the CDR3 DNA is TGTGCCAGTAGTATCAATGGCGGGCTTCGTGGC.

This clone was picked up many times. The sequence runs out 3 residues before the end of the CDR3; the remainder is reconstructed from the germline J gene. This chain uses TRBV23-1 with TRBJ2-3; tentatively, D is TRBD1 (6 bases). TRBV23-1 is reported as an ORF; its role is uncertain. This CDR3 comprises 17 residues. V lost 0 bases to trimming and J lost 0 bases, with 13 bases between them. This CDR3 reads CASSQSRQVFSTDTQYF. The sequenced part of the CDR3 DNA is TGCGCCAGCAGTCAATCCCGACAGGTGTTTAGCACAGATACG.

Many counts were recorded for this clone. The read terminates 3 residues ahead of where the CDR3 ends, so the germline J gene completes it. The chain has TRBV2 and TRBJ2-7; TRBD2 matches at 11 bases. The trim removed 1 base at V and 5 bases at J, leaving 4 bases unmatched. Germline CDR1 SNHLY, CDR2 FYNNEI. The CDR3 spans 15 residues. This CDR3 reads CASSEGGLAGNEQYF. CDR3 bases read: TGTGCCAGCAGTGAAGGTGGACTAGCGGGTAACGAG.

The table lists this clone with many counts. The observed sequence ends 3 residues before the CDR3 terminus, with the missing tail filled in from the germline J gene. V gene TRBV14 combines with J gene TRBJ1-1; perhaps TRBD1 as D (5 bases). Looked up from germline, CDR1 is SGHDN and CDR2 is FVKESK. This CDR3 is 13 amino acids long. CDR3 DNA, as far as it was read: TGTGCCAGCAGCCATCGAAAAGGGACTATT. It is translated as CASSHRKGTI. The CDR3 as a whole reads CASSHRKGTIAFF.

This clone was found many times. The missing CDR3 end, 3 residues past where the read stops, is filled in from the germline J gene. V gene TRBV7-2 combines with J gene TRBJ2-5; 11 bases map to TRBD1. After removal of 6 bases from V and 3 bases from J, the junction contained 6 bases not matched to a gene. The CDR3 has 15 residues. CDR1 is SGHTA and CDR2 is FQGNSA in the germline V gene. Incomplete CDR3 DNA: TGTGCCAGCAGGGACAGGGGGCGGGTAGAAGAGACC. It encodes CASRDRGRVEET. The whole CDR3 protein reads CASRDRGRVEETQYF.